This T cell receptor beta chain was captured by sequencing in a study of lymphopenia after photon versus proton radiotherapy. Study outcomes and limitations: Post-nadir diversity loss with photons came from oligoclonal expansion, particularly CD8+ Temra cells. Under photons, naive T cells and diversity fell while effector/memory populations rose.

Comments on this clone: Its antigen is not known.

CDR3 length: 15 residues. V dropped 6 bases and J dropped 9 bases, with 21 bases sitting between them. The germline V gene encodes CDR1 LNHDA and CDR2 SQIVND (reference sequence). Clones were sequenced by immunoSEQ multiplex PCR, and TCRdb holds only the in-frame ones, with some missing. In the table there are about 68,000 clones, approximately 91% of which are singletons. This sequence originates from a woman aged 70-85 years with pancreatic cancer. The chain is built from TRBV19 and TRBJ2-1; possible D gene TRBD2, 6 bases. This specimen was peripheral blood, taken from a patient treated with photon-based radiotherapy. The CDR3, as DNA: TGTGCCAGTAGCCCCGGTGGGCTAGCGATAGTTGAGCAGTTCTTC. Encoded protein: CASSPGGLAIVEQFF.